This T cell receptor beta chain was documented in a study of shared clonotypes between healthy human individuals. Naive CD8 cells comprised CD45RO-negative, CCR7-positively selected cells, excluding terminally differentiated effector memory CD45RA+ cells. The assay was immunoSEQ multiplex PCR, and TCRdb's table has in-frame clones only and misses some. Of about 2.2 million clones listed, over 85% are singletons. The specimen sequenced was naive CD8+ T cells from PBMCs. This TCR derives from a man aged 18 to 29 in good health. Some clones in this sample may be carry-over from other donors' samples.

This CDR3 reads CASSLWGGGIWAGELFF. For the CDR3, the DNA is TGTGCCAGCAGTTTATGGGGAGGAGGCATTTGGGCCGGGGAGCTGTTTTTT. V and J are TRBV27 and TRBJ2-2; tentatively, D is TRBD2 (6 bases). Trimming cost V 1 base and J 6 bases, with 18 bases left between them. The length of the CDR3 is 17 residues. CDR1 is MNHEY and CDR2 is SMNVEV in the germline V gene (reference sequence).